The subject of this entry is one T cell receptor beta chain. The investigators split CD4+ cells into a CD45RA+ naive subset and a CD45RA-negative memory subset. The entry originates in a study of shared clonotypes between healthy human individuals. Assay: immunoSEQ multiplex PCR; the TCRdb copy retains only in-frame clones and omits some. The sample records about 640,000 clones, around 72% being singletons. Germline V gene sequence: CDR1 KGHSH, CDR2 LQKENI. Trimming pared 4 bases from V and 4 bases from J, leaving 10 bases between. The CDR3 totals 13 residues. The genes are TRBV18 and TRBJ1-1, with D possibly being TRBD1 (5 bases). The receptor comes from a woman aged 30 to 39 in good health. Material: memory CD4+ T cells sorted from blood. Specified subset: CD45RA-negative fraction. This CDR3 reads CASSLGESTEAFF. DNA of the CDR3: TGTGCCAGCTCACTGGGGGAGAGCACTGAAGCTTTCTTT.